The present entry profiles one T cell receptor (beta chain) with its context. The data are from a study of T cell responses to AZD1222 COVID-19 vaccine. Sequencing was performed with immunoSEQ multiplex PCR; in TCRdb, only in-frame clones are kept and a portion is missing. The sample contains 65,000 to 85,000 clones, approximately 91% of which appear only once. Sequenced material: peripheral blood, taken on day 0 of AZD1222 vaccination. The TCR originated in an adult in good health.

Here the CDR3 reads CASTPGQGVYTEAFF. CDR3 sequence (DNA): TGTGCCAGCACTCCGGGACAGGGGGTTTACACTGAAGCTTTCTTT. This sequence joins TRBV2 and TRBJ1-1; 11 nucleotides match TRBD1. The CDR3 is 15 amino acids. From germline, CDR1 is SNHLY and CDR2 FYNNEI. Trimming cost V 7 bases and J 3 bases; bases outside gene matches: 7.